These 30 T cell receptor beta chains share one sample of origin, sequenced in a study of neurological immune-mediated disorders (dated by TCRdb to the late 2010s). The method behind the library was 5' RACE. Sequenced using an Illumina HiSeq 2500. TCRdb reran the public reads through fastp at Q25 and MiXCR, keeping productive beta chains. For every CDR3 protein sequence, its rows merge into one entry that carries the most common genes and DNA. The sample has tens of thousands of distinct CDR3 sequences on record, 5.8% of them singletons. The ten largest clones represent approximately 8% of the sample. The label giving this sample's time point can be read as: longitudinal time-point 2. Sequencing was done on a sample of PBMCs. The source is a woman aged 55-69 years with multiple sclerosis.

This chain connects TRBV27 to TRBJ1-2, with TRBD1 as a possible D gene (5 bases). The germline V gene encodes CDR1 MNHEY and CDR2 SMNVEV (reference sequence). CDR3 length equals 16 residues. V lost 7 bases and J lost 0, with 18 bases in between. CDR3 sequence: CASTKSGTASNYGYTF. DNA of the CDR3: TGTGCCAGCACCAAATCCGGGACCGCCTCTAACTATGGCTACACCTTC.

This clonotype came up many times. In DNA form, the CDR3 reads TGTGCCAGCAGGTCAGGGGATATGAATACGCAGTATTTT. It translates to CASRSGDMNTQYF. This sequence joins TRBV7-2 and TRBJ2-3, with D possibly TRBD1 on 6 matching bases. With 6 bases removed from V and 7 bases from J, the gap between germline ends came to 14 bases. Germline lookup yields CDR1 SGHTA and CDR2 FQGNSA. The CDR3 totals 13 residues.

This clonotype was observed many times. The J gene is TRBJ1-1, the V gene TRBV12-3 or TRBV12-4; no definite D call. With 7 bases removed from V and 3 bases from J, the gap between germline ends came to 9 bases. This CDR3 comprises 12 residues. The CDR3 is CASIGAYTEAFF. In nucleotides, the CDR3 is TGTGCCAGCATCGGTGCATACACTGAAGCTTTCTTT.

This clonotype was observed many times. The CDR3 nucleotides are TGCGCCAGCAGCTTTGGGACAGGGGAAAAACTGTTTTTT. It encodes CASSFGTGEKLFF. The chain uses TRBV5-1 and TRBJ1-4; 9 bases agree with TRBD1. J gave up 8 bases and V 2 bases, and 1 base lay outside the gene matches. The CDR3 totals 13 residues. Germline-derived CDR1 and CDR2 are SGHRS and YFSETQ.

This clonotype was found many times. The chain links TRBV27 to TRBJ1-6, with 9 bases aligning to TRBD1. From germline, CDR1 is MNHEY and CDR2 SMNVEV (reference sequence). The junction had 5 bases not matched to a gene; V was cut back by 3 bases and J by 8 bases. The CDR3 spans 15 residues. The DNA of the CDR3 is TGTGCCAGCAGTTTCGCGGGACAGGGACATTCACCCCTCCACTTT. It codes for CASSFAGQGHSPLHF.

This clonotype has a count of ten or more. The CDR3 region is CASSLGTSYNEQFF. In nucleotides, the CDR3 is TGCGCCAGCAGCTTGGGGACCTCCTACAATGAGCAGTTCTTC. J is TRBJ2-1 and V is TRBV5-1; D gene ambiguous. This CDR3 is built from 14 residues. Germline V lookup: CDR1 SGHRS, CDR2 YFSETQ. Trimming took off 0 bases at V and 0 bases at J, with 4 bases between the two ends.

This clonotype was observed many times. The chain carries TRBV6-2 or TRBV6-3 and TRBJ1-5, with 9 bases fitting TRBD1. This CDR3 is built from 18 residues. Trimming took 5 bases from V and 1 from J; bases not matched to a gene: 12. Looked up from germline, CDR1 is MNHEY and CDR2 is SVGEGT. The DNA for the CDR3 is TGTGCCAGCAGTCGGACAGGGGCGGGGGTTTGGAGCAATCAGCCCCAGCATTTT. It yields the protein CASSRTGAGVWSNQPQHF.

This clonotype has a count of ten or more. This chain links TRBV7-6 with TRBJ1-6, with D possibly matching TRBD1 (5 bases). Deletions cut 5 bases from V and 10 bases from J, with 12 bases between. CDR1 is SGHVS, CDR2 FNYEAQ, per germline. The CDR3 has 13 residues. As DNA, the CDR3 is TGTGCCAGCAGCACCCAAGGGGTATCACCCCTCCACTTT. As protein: CASSTQGVSPLHF.

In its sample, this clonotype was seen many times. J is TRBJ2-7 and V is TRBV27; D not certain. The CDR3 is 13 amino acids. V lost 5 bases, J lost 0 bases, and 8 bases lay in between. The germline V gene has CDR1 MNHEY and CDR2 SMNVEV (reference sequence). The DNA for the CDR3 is TGTGCCAGCAGTACGCCCCCCTCCTACGAGCAGTACTTC. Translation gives CASSTPPSYEQYF.

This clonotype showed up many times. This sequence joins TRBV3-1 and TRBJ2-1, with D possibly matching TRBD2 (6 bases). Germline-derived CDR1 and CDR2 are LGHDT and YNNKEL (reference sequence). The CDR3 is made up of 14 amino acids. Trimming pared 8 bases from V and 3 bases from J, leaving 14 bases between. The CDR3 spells CASGRSGLYNEQFF. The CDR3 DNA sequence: TGTGCCAGCGGGAGGAGCGGGCTCTACAATGAGCAGTTCTTC.

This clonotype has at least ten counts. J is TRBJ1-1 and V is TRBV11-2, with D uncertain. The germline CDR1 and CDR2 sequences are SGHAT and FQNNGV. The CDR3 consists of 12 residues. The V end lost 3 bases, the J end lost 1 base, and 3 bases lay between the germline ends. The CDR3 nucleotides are TGTGCCAGCAGCTTCCAGAACACTGAAGCTTTCTTT. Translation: CASSFQNTEAFF. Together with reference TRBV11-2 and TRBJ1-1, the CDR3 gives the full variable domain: EAGVAQSPRYKIIEKRQSVAFWCNPISGHATLYWYQQILGQGPKLLIQFQNNGVVDDSQLPKDRFSAERLKGVDSTLKIQPAKLEDSAVYLCASSFQNTEAFFGQGTRLTVV.

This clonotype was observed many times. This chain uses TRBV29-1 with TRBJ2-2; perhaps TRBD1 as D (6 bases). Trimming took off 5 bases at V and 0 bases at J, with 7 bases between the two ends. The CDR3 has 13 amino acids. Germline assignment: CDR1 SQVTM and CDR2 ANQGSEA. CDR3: CSVTGSNTGELFF. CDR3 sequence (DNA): TGCAGCGTTACAGGGTCGAACACCGGGGAGCTGTTTTTT.

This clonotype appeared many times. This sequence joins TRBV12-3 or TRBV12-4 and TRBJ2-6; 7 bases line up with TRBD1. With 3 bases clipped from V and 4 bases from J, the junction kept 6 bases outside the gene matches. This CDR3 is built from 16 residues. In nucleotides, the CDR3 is TGTGCCAGCAGTTTTCCGACAGGGTCCGGGGCCAACGTCCTGACTTTC. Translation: CASSFPTGSGANVLTF.

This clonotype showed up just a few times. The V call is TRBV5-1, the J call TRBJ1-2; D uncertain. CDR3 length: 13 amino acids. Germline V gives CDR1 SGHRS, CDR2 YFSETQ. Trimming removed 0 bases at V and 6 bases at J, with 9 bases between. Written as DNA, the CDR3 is TGCGCCAGCAGCTTGGTTGTTCGGGATGGCTACACCTTC. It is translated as CASSLVVRDGYTF.

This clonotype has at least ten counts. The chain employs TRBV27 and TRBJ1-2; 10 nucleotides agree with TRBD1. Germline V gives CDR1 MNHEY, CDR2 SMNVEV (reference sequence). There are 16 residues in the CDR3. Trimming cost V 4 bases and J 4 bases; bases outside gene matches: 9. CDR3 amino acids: CASSSQRDRGPYGYTF. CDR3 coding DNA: TGTGCCAGCAGTTCCCAGAGGGACAGGGGTCCCTATGGCTACACCTTC.

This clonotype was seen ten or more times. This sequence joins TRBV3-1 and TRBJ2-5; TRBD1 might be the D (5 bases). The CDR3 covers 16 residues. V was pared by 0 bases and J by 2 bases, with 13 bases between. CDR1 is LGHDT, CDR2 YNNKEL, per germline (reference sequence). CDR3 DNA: TGTGCCAGCAGCCAAGATGTGGGGCCGATGCAAGAGACCCAGTACTTC. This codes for CASSQDVGPMQETQYF.

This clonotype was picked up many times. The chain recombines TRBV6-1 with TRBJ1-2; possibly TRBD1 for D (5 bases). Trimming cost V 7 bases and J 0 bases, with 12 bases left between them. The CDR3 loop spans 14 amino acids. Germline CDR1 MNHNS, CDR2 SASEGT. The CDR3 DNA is TGTGCCAGCACCGCAGACAGAACTAACTATGGCTACACCTTC. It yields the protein CASTADRTNYGYTF.

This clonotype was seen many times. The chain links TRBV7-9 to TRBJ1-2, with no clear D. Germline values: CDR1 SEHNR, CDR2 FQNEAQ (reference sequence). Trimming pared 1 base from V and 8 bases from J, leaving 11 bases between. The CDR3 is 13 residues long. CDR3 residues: CASSLGGEGGYTF. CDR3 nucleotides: TGTGCCAGCAGCTTAGGCGGGGAAGGAGGCTACACCTTC.

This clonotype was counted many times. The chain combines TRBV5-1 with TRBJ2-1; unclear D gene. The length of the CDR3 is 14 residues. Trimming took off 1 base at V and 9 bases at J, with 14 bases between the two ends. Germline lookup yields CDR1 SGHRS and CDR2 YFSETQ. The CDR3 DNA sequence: TGCGCCAGCAGCTTGTGGGGTGAGAGAGGTGAGCAGTTCTTC. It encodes CASSLWGERGEQFF.

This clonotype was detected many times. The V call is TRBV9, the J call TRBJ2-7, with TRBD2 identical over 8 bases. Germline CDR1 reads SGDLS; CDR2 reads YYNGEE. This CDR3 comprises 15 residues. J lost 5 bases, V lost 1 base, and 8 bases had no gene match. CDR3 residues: CASSVTGLVSHEQYF. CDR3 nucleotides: TGTGCCAGCAGCGTAACGGGACTAGTTTCCCACGAGCAGTACTTC.

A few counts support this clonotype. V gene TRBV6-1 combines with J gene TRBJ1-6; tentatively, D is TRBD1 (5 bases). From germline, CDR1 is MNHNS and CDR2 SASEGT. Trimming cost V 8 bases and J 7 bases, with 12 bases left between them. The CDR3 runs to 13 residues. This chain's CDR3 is CASEGMGNSPLHF. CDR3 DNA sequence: TGTGCCAGCGAGGGGATGGGGAATTCACCCCTCCACTTT.

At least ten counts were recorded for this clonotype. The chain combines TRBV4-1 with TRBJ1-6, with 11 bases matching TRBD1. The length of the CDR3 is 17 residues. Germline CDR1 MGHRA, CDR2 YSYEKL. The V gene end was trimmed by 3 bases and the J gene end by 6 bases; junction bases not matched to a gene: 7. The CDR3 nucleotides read TGCGCCAGCAGCCACGCGGACAGGGGGCGAAGTAATTCACCCCTCCACTTT. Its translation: CASSHADRGRSNSPLHF.

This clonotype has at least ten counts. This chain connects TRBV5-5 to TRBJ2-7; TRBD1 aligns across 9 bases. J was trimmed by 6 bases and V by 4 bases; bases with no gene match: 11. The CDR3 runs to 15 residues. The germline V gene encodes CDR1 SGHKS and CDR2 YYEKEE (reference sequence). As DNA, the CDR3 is TGTGCCAGCAGCGCCCTCTGGGGACAGGGCTCCGAGCAGTACTTC. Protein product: CASSALWGQGSEQYF.

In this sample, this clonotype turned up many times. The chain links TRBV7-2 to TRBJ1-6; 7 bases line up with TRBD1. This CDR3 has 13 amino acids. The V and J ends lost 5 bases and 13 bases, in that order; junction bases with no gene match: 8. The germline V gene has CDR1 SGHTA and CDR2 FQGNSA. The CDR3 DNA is TGTGCCAGCAGCCCAGGACAGGCGTGGCCCCTCCACTTT. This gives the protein CASSPGQAWPLHF.

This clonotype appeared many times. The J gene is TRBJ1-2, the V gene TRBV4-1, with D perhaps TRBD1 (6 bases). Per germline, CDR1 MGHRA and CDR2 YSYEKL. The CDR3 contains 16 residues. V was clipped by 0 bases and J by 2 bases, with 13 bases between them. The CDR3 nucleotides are TGCGCCAGCAGCCAAGATCTAGGGGGACGGAACTATGGCTACACCTTC. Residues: CASSQDLGGRNYGYTF.

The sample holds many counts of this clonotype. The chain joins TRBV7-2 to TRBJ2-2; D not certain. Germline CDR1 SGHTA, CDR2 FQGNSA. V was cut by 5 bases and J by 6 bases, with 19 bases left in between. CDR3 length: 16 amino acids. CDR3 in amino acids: CASSPPLPYSAGELFF. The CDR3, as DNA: TGTGCCAGCAGCCCGCCATTACCTTATAGTGCCGGGGAGCTGTTTTTT.

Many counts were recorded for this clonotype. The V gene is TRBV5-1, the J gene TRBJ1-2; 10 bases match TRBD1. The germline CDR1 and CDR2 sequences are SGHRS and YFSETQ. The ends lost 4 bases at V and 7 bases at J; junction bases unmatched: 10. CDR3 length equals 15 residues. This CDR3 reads CASSAKPGQGLGYTF. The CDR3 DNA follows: TGCGCCAGCAGCGCAAAGCCGGGACAGGGGCTTGGCTACACCTTC.

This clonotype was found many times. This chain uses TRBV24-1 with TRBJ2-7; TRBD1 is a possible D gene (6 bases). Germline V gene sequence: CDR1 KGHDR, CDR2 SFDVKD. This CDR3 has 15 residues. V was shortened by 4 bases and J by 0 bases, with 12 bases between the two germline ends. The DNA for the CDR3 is TGTGCCACCAGTGACCCCGGACAGAGCTCCTACGAGCAGTACTTC. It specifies CATSDPGQSSYEQYF.

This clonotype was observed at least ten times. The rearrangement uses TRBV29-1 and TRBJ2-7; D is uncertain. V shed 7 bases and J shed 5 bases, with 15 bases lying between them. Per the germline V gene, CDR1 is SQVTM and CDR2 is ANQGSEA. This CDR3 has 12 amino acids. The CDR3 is CSARRADHEQYF. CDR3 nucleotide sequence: TGCAGCGCCCGCCGGGCAGACCACGAGCAGTACTTC.

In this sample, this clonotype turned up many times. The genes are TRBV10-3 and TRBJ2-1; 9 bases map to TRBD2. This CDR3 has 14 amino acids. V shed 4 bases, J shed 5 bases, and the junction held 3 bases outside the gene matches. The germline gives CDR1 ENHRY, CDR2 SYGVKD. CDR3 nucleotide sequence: TGTGCCATCAGTGGAGCGGGGGGAGACAATGAGCAGTTCTTC. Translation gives CAISGAGGDNEQFF.